This T cell receptor beta chain was sequenced during a study of neoadjuvant anti-PD-1 for oral cavity cancer. Time point reported: after neoadjuvant nivolumab, at surgical resection. Blood cells were analyzed directly, without culture or expansion. Clones were sequenced by immunoSEQ multiplex PCR, and TCRdb holds only the in-frame ones, with some missing. The sample lists about 8,200 clones; around 70% were seen once. Germline V gene sequence: CDR1 LNHDA, CDR2 SQIVND (reference sequence). V shed 1 base, J shed 2 bases, and the junction held 9 bases outside the gene matches. This CDR3 has 17 residues. This chain uses TRBV19 with TRBJ2-5; 8 bases align to TRBD2. The source is a person aged 40-85 years with oral cavity squamous cell carcinoma. This specimen consisted of PBMCs, obtained after nivolumab (anti-PD-1) treatment. The CDR3: CASSIGAGGGPQETQYF. As DNA, the CDR3 is TGTGCCAGTAGTATAGGGGCAGGCGGGGGGCCTCAAGAGACCCAGTACTTC.